This T cell receptor beta chain comes out of a study of regulatory T cells in long-lasting Graves disease (dated by TCRdb to the early 2020s). Turning to the overall study: Newly diagnosed Graves' disease patients had taken antithyroid drugs for less than 3 months. This study used TCR sequencing and RNA sequencing of peripheral blood to compare persistent Graves' disease patients against newly diagnosed Graves' disease patients. The study took place in China and was registered as a clinical trial. A total of around 35 samples underwent TCR sequencing: about 13 from persistent and approximately 20 from newly diagnosed Graves' disease patients.

As concerns this clonotype: There is no known antigen for this receptor. Base qualities were left out, and no much larger clone turns up one base away.

Library generation was performed with multiplex PCR. Reads for this sample came from an Illumina HiSeq 4000. CDR3 regions were amplified by Arm-PCR with iRepertoire HTBI primers to construct TCR beta libraries. PCR products were gel purified before sequencing. Per the authors' processing: Across samples, around 58 TRBV and 15 or so TRBJ segments were identified and used for gene usage analysis of CDR3 amino acid clonotypes. Filtered high-quality paired reads were merged into contigs using COPE and FqMerger. BLAST was used to align contigs to IMGT TRBV, TRBD and TRBJ reference genes, and CDR3 was defined according to IMGT. Any clonotype with a frequency above 0.1% was classified as a highly expanded clone. Shannon entropy served as the measure of repertoire diversity, while the Gini coefficient captured V-J evenness. Public clonotypes were defined as clonotypes shared by more than one individual. Using fastp at Q25 and MiXCR, TCRdb reprocessed the public reads and kept productive beta chains. A single entry per CDR3 protein holds the most common genes and DNA from its merged rows. The V and J calls reflect TCRdb's pipeline rather than the authors' work. The sample includes over 350,000 distinct CDR3 sequences, with about 15% observed a single time. The top ten clones comprise approximately 19% of the sample.

Spanning cysteine to phenylalanine, the CDR3 consists of 14 amino acids. The only DNA kept is the CDR3, 42 bases in frame from the first base. V trim: 1 base; J trim: 8 bases; unmatched bases: 7. CDR1 and CDR2, per the germline V gene (reference sequence), are DFQATT and SNEGSKA. Explained via the paper, the time point label denotes: newly diagnosed GD, antithyroid drugs for less than 3 months. For both TCR sequencing and RNA sequencing, RNA was extracted from PBMCs in TRIzol. The diagnosis of Graves' disease followed American Thyroid Association guidelines. Recruitment of patients was carried out at an endocrinology department in Xi'an, China. Each patient gave about 10 milliliters of peripheral blood, collected in an EDTA anticoagulant tube. Ficoll Paque Plus density gradient separation was used to isolate PBMCs, and no further T cell sorting was performed. An Agilent 2100 Bioanalyzer and agarose gel were used to check RNA quality, while a NanoDrop 2000 measured RNA concentration.

Here is what the overall study found, with its caveats: Persistent disease showed preferential use of TRBV28, TRBJ1-2 and TRBJ2-5, whereas newly diagnosed disease favored TRBV20-1 and TRBJ2-1. Only peripheral blood was studied, because thyroid tissue, the primary lesion, was inaccessible. Only the TCR beta chain was sequenced and analyzed. Persistent Graves' disease patients showed lower TCR Shannon entropy and fewer highly expanded clones than newly diagnosed patients, suggesting clonal expansion. The authors noted that the small sample size was a limitation that may lower accuracy. Persistent patients shared more public clonotypes among themselves (around 2,500) than newly diagnosed patients did (approximately 870).

Separately, the same data were catalogued under a study of T cells in Graves' hyperthyroidism and ophthalmopathy. The other study reports the following: Graves' hyperthyroidism was defined as stable when no progression to ophthalmopathy occurred over 18 months of follow-up. Hyperthyroidism patients were aged 18 to 65 years and newly diagnosed, with disease duration of less than 2 months. Exclusion was applied to patients with uncontrolled infections, other autoimmune diseases, pregnancy or lactation. Diagnoses relied on clinical symptoms, serum thyroxine and TRAb, thyroid ultrasound and orbital computed tomography. The first round of RT-PCR for the TCR CDR3 was performed with the HTBI primer set and the Qiagen OneStep RT-PCR kit. Most expanded thyroid clonotypes (frequency above 0.001) were also detected in blood, suggesting blood repertoires may reflect thyroid immune responses. A 13 V-J signature model separated ophthalmopathy from stable hyperthyroidism, with about 90% sensitivity and roughly 81% specificity in cross-validation and 80%/75% in testing. In validation, the model predicted progression to ophthalmopathy a median of around six months before onset, with approximately 70% sensitivity and around 76% specificity. To identify distinguishing TCR V-J signatures, a discovery cohort of 90 to 100 patients was used, comprising fewer than 45 with Graves' ophthalmopathy and about 59 with stable Graves' hyperthyroidism. An independent validation cohort of 18 to 20 hyperthyroidism patients and 17 patients who later progressed to ophthalmopathy tested prospective prediction of ophthalmopathy. The 100 or so discovery patients were randomly split 7:3 into training and test sets. The study also compared thyroid tissue and blood T-cell repertoires from about six Graves' hyperthyroidism patients. After sampling, hyperthyroidism patients received methimazole starting at 30 mg daily, and ophthalmopathy patients received high-dose intravenous methylprednisolone. Libraries were constructed in a second round of multiplex PCR, after which size selection and purification were performed. Paired-end sequencing of the libraries was performed with 100 bp reads on an Illumina HiSeq2000. SOAPnuke was used to process the raw data, with reads discarded if the reads contained adapters or uncalled bases, had a mean Phred below 15, or lacked an exact constant-primer or identifier match. COPE v1.2.5 was used to merge the high-quality paired reads, and each unique nucleotide sequence was defined as a clonotype. MiTCR v1.1 was used to align the clonotypes against IMGT TRBV, TRBD and TRBJ reference segments. The analysis was restricted to V-J combinations with a frequency above 0.0001, which together covered 98% to 99.2% of the repertoires. A TCS score was defined as the ratio of F50 (clonal expansion) to E x V (chaos), with BLOSUM62-based TCRdist applied between CDR3 peptides within each V-J. Welch's t-statistics and random forest reduced 500 to 550 V-J features to about 12, which were used in a naive Bayes classifier (R e1071). Sample size was not statistically predetermined, and investigators were not blinded to group allocation. The paper describes TCR Vbeta CDR3 sequencing of more than 120 peripheral blood samples, made up of approximately 40 ophthalmopathy patients, roughly 80 hyperthyroidism patients and roughly 17 progressor patients.

The chain uses TRBV20-1 and TRBJ2-4; 8 junctional bases match TRBD2. The TCR sequence derives from a woman aged 45-60 years with Graves disease. Donor details come from another sample of the same person, matched by shared clones. The source material was peripheral blood mononuclear cells (PBMCs), sampled at new diagnosis, from a patient treated with antithyroid drugs. The base sequence is TGCAGTGCTAGAGCGGGAGGGCCGGGGGACATTCAGTACTTC. Protein translation: CSARAGGPGDIQYF.